One sample yielded the 11 T cell receptor beta chains listed below, sequenced in a study of cytomegalovirus exposure and HLA in healthy donors. Vbeta (60) and Jbeta (13) primers were used in the PCR. TCRdb's table, derived via immunoSEQ multiplex PCR, lists solely in-frame clones and lacks some. The sample has about 160,000 clones, less than 85% seen once; the top ten hold roughly 1.5%. The sequencing input was PBMCs. The receptor set was obtained from a male donor in good health and CMV-seronegative.

The chain combines TRBV5-4 with TRBJ1-4, with 7 bases identical to TRBD1. The length of the CDR3 is 15 residues. Looked up from germline, CDR1 is SGHNT and CDR2 is YYREEE (reference sequence). J was trimmed by 6 bases and V by 0 bases; bases with no gene match: 5. CDR3 DNA sequence: TGTGCCAGCAGCTTGGACAGGGGCGCCGATGAAAAACTGTTTTTT. Translating gives CASSLDRGADEKLFF.

This clone was counted a single time. CDR3 coding DNA: TGTGCCAGCAGCTTGGTGAAGGGAGCAGATACGCAGTATTTT. It yields the protein CASSLVKGADTQYF. The chain is built from TRBV13 and TRBJ2-3; possibly TRBD2 for D (5 bases). From germline, CDR1 is PRHDT and CDR2 FYEKMQ (reference sequence). The CDR3 totals 14 residues. Trimming left V 3 bases short and J 4 bases short, with 11 bases between.

J is TRBJ2-5 and V is TRBV27; unclear D gene. The CDR3 is 13 residues long. CDR1 MNHEY and CDR2 SMNVEV come from the germline V gene (reference sequence). V was pared by 4 bases and J by 3 bases, with 9 bases between. CDR3 loop: CASSSRLEETQYF. In DNA, the CDR3 is TGTGCCAGCAGTTCCAGGCTGGAAGAGACCCAGTACTTC.

V and J are TRBV7-3 and TRBJ1-1; D is ambiguous. Germline V gene data show CDR1 as SGHTA and CDR2 as FQGTGA. V lost 5 bases and J lost 0, with 13 bases in between. This CDR3 comprises 15 residues. In nucleotides, the CDR3 is TGTGCCAGCAGCCCCCAGGAGGGTTTGAACACTGAAGCTTTCTTT. This codes for CASSPQEGLNTEAFF.

The chain links TRBV28 to TRBJ1-4, with 8 bases lining up with TRBD1. Germline lookup yields CDR1 MDHEN and CDR2 SYDVKM. The CDR3 is 15 residues long. V shed 6 bases and J 8 bases; nucleotides not matched to a gene: 11. The CDR3 sequence: CASSPETGEREKLFF. As DNA, the CDR3 is TGTGCCAGCAGCCCCGAGACAGGGGAGCGGGAAAAACTGTTTTTT.

The genes are TRBV7-2 and TRBJ2-1; 11 bases line up with TRBD2. J gave up 6 bases and V 2 bases, and 3 bases lay outside the gene matches. The CDR3 is 15 amino acids. CDR1 and CDR2 from the germline V gene are SGHTA and FQGNSA. The CDR3 bases are TGTGCCAGCAGCTTACCGACTAGCGGGGTCAATGAGCAGTTCTTC. Its protein product is CASSLPTSGVNEQFF.

The chain links TRBV9 to TRBJ2-2; a possible D gene is TRBD1 (5 bases). V lost 1 base and J 0 bases, leaving 16 bases between the germline ends. The germline CDR1 and CDR2 sequences are SGDLS and YYNGEE. The CDR3 contains 18 residues. The CDR3 DNA sequence: TGTGCCAGCAGCGTAAGGACAATTGGTCGGTCGAACACCGGGGAGCTGTTTTTT. This sequence encodes CASSVRTIGRSNTGELFF.

This chain connects TRBV14 to TRBJ2-3; D remains unclear. The CDR3 has 14 residues. Germline CDR1 SGHDN, CDR2 FVKESK. V lost 0 bases, J lost 6 bases, and 10 bases lay in between. DNA of the CDR3: TGTGCCAGCAGCCAAGATTTATTCGGGGATACGCAGTATTTT. It specifies CASSQDLFGDTQYF.

V and J are TRBV6-5 and TRBJ1-1; the D gene is possibly TRBD1 (5 bases). Germline CDR1 reads MNHEY; CDR2 reads SVGAGI. The germline V and J ends were trimmed by 7 bases and 12 bases, with 27 bases remaining between them. The CDR3 is 15 residues long. DNA of the CDR3: TGTGCCAGCACCCTACCCGGGGGTGGGAGTTCTAAGTCTTTCTTT. Residues: CASTLPGGGSSKSFF.

As regards this clone: Germline and junction disagree at one end, which may indicate a read error. V gene TRBV18 combines with J gene TRBJ1-2, with D hard to call. Germline CDR1 is KGHSH and CDR2 is LQKENI. This CDR3 has 19 residues. CDR3 nucleotide sequence: TGTGCCAGCTCACCTGTTTCGAGGCCACCGAGTCACAATTCCTATGGCCACACCTTC. Encoded protein: CASSPVSRPPSHNSYGHTF.

V gene TRBV28 combines with J gene TRBJ1-1; D is possibly TRBD1 (6 bases). Germline lookup yields CDR1 MDHEN and CDR2 SYDVKM. The CDR3 runs 14 residues. Trimming left V 8 bases short and J 0 bases short, with 13 bases between. The CDR3 DNA reads as TGTGCCAGCGTTGCACAGGGCTTGAACACTGAAGCTTTCTTT. It specifies CASVAQGLNTEAFF.